What follows describes a single TCR beta chain. A much larger clone sits a single nucleotide away, making a read error possible. The source of the sample is a study of tumor and adjacent non-tumor tissue in lung cancer. A modified ARM-PCR protocol with three rounds of nested PCR amplified TCRbeta. TCRdb ran MiXCR on the multiplex PCR reads and lists one entry per CDR3 protein. The sample includes 200,000 to 250,000 distinct CDR3 sequences, about 76% seen only once; the top ten take 20% to 25%. This sample's RNA came from whole unsorted tissue. The CDR3 loop spans 12 amino acids. CDR1 SQVTM and CDR2 ANQGSEA come from the germline V gene.

The sequenced sample was lung tumor tissue. This chain links TRBV29-1 with TRBJ2-5, with D unresolved. The sequence was collected from a man in his 60s with non-small cell lung cancer. CDR3 nucleotide sequence: TGCGGCGTTGTGACGCTAGGGGAGACCCAGTACTTC. It yields the protein CGVVTLGETQYF.